The T cell receptor beta chain under discussion was sequenced for a study of tissue T cells after allogeneic stem cell transplantation. Germline CDR1 reads NNHDY; CDR2 reads SYVADS. V was pared by 2 bases and J by 2 bases, with 1 base between. The CDR3 loop spans 11 amino acids. Regarding this clone: A much larger clone sits a single nucleotide away, making a read error possible. The genes are named according to mouse. The CDR3 end is not reached by the read, which stops 1 residue before it; the germline J gene fills it in.

Time point defined: mouse harvest day 7 after allogeneic transplant. Mouse grafts combined 10^7 T-cell-depleted bone marrow cells with 10^6 splenic CD5+ T cells. This mouse GVHD model was MHC-mismatched B6 to BALB/c, profiled day 7 or 14. Profiling relied on immunoSEQ multiplex PCR, and the TCRdb table lists in-frame clones only, not all of them. The repertoire holds over 7,500 clones, with roughly 49% as singletons. The material sequenced was gut tissue. This clonotype originated in a female BALB/c mouse given C57BL/6 T cells with graft-versus-host disease after an allogeneic hematopoietic cell transplant. The rearrangement uses TRBV13-3 and TRBJ1-1; D unclear. The CDR3 protein is CASSDNTEVFF. Partial CDR3 DNA: TGTGCCAGCAGTGACAACACAGAAGTCTTC.